This record concerns one T cell receptor beta chain sequence. This sample is part of a study of blood T cell repertoires in COVID-19. Clones were read by immunoSEQ multiplex PCR, and TCRdb kept only the in-frame ones, dropping some. The table has approximately 190,000 clones, 82% seen once. The CDR3 totals 11 residues. From germline, CDR1 is DFQATT and CDR2 SNEGSKA (reference sequence). V was trimmed by 5 bases and J by 5 bases, leaving 9 bases between them. The TCR was taken from a woman aged 60-70 years with COVID-19, enrolled during active disease. The sequenced sample was peripheral blood. The chain has TRBV20-1 and TRBJ1-1; unclear D gene. The CDR3 spells CSAPRLTEAFF. As DNA, the CDR3 is TGCAGTGCTCCACGACTGACTGAAGCTTTCTTT.